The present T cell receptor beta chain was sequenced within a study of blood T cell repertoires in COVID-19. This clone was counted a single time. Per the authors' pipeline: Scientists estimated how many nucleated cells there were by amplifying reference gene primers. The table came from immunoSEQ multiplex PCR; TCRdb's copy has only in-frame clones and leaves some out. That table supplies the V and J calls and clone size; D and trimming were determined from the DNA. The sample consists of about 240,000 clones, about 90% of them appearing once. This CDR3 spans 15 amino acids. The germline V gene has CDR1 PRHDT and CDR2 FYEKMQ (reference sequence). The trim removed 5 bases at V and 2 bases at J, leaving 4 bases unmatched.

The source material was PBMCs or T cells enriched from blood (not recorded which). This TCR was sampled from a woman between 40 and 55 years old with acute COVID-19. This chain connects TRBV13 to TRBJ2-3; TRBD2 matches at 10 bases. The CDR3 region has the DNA TGTGCCAGCAGCCTAGCGGGAGTACTCACAGATACGCAGTATTTT. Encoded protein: CASSLAGVLTDTQYF.